The sequence of this T cell receptor beta chain was determined in a study of T cells after yellow fever vaccination. Study details: It was SMART-Seq v4 Ultra Low Input that prepared the fractions with low cell numbers. General observations from the study: Though weaker, the secondary response peaked faster, on day 5 versus 15. Subsequent booster samples again held most clones from primary vaccination (just under 98% CD4, roughly 91% CD8).

Production of TCR cDNA was by 5'RACE template switching, which also added a universal primer site and UMIs. TCRdb recomputed calls from the 5' RACE reads with MiXCR, one row per CDR3 protein. The table records 300,000 to 400,000 distinct CDR3 sequences, about 8.7% of them present only once. This CDR3 has 13 residues. CDR1 is MNHEY and CDR2 is SMNVEV in the germline V gene (reference sequence). V shed 8 bases and J shed 1 base, with 10 bases lying between them. About this clonotype itself: Its antigen is undetermined.

This TCR was recovered from a man aged 18 to 30 who received the YFV17D yellow fever vaccine. The rearrangement joins TRBV27 to TRBJ2-3; D is unresolved. The sequencing here drew on PBMCs, taken on the day of the first yellow fever vaccination. The CDR3 region has the DNA TGTGCCAGCGGACCCTACGGCACAGATACGCAGTATTTT. This encodes CASGPYGTDTQYF.